This T cell receptor (beta chain) is drawn from a study of T cell repertoires in cytomegalovirus infection. At the level of the study: Public signatures in TCR beta pointed to CMV infection and matching HLA type.

MiXCR was run by TCRdb on the reads, yielding one entry per CDR3 protein. The sample gives approximately 1,000,000 distinct CDR3 sequences, less than 40% of which show up once; about an eighth is in the top ten. Study results and caveats: HLA-C-restricted CMV-specific TCR beta clonotypes prevailed in the ex vivo response. Carriage of CMV together with the relevant HLA was identifiable through cumulative public TCR beta family frequency.

A note on this clonotype: No antigen is known for it.

The input for sequencing was cultured CD8+ T cells from PBMCs, taken from culture after CMV antigen stimulation. This receptor was taken from a human donor in good health (CMV status not recorded). Some clones in this sample may be carry-over from other donors' samples.

The CDR3 DNA reads as TGTGCTAGTGGTCAGGAGGATCGAGCTATGAGGGTCTATGGCTACACCTTC. Protein sequence: CASGQEDRAMRVYGYTF. V gene TRBV12-5 combines with J gene TRBJ1-2, with no clear D. The V and J ends lost 5 bases and 4 bases respectively, with 23 bases between them. From germline, CDR1 is LGHNT and CDR2 FRNRAP. The CDR3 sequence is 17 residues long.